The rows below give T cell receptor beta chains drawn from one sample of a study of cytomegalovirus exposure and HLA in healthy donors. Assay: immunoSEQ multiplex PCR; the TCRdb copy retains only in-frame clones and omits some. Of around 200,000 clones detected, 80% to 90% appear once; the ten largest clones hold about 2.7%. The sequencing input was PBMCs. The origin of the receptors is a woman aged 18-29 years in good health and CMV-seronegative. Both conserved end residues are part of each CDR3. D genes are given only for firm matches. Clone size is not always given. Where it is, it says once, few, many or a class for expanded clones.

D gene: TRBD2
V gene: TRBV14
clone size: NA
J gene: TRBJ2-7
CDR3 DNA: TGTGCCAACCAGCCTAGGACTAGCGGGACTCACGAGCAGTACTTC
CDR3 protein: CANQPRTSGTHEQYF

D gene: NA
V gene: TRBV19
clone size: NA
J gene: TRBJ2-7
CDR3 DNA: TGTGCCAGTAGTACCCTTTCTTTCTACGAGCAGTACTTC
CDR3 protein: CASSTLSFYEQYF

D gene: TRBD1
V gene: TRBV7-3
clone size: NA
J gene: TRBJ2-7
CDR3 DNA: TGTGCCAGCAGCTTGAAATCCTGGGACAGGATCTCCTACGAGCAGTACTTC
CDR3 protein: CASSLKSWDRISYEQYF

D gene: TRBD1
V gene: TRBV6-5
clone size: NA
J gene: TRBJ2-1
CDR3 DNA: TGTGCCAGCAGTTATCGGACAGGATACAATGAGCAGTTCTTC
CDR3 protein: CASSYRTGYNEQFF

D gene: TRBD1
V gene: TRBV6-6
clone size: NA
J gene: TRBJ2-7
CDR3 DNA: TGTGCCAGCAGTTTCGTTCAGGGGGATCCCGAGCAGTACTTC
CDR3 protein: CASSFVQGDPEQYF

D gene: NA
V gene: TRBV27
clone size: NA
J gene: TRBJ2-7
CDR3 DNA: TGTGCCAGCGCCGCGGGCCTCTCCTACGAGCAGTACTTC
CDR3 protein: CASAAGLSYEQYF

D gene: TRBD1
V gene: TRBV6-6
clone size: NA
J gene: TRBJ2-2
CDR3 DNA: TGTGCCAGCAGTCCCGGGACAGGAGGAACGGGCGGGGAGCTGTTTTTT
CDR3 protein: CASSPGTGGTGGELFF

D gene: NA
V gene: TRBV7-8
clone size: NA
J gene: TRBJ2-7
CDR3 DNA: TGTGCCAGCAGCTTAGCGTATTCTAGCTACCGCCGGGCCGACGAGCAGTACTTC
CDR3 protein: CASSLAYSSYRRADEQYF

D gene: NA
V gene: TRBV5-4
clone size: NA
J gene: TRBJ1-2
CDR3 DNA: TGTGCCAGCAGATCCGGACTGGACGGCCTCTTAATTGGCTACACCTTC
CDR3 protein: CASRSGLDGLLIGYTF

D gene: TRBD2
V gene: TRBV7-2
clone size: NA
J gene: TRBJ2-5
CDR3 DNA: TGTGCCAGCAGCTTACGAGGGAGGGCTAGAGAAGAGACCCAGTACTTC
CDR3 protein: CASSLRGRAREETQYF

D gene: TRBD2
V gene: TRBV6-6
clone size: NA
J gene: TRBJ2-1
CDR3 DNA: TGTGCCAGCAGTCCTAGCGGGTCCTACAATGAGCAGTTCTTC
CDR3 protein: CASSPSGSYNEQFF

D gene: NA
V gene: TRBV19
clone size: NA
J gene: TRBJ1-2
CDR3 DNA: TGTGCCAGTAGCCATGAGCGTTTAACGTATGGCTACACCTTC
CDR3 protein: CASSHERLTYGYTF

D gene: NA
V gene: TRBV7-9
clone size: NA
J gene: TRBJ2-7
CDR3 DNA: TGTGCCAGCAGCTCAAGACAGATCCACTCCTACGAGCAGTACTTC
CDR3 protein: CASSSRQIHSYEQYF

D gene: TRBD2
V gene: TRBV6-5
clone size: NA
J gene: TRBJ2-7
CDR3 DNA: TGTGCCAGCAGTTACACCCCACTAGCGGGCTCCTACGAGCAGTACTTC
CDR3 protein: CASSYTPLAGSYEQYF

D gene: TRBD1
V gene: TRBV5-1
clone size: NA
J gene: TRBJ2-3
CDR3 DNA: TGCGCCAGTATTAGGGGGCCTGAAACAGATACGCAGTATTTT
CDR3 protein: CASIRGPETDTQYF

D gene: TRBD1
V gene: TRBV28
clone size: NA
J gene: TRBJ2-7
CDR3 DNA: TGTGCCAGCAGGCCGGAGGACGGGACAGGGAGCCACGAGCAGTACTTC
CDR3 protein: CASRPEDGTGSHEQYF

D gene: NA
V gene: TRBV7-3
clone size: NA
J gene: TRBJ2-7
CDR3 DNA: TGTGCCAGCAGCTTAAAGAGGCACCGGCTGTACGAGCAGTACTTC
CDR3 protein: CASSLKRHRLYEQYF

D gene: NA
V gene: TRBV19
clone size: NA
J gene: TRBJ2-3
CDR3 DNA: TGTGCCAGTAGTATAGGGGACTCAGATACGCAGTATTTT
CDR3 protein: CASSIGDSDTQYF

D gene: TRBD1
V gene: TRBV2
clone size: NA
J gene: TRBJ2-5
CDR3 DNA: TGTGCCAGCAGGGAAGGGACAGGGTGGGAGACCCAGTACTTC
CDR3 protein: CASREGTGWETQYF

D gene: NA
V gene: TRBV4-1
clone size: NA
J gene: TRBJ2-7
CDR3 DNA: TGCGCCAGCAGCCCCCGCGTCGGGAGTTACGAGCAGTACTTC
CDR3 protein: CASSPRVGSYEQYF

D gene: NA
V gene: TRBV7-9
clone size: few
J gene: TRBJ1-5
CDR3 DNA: TGTGCCAGCAGCTTGGATCGGGGGGGGAGAAATCAGCCCCAGCATTTT
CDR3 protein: CASSLDRGGRNQPQHF

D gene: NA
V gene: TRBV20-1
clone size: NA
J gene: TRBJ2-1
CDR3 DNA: TGCAGTGCAGCACGCGATGAGCAGTTCTTC
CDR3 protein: CSAARDEQFF

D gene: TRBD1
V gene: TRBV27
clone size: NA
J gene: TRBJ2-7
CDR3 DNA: TGTGCCAGCAGTGCCACCGGGACAGGCGGCGACGAGCAGTACTTC
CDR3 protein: CASSATGTGGDEQYF

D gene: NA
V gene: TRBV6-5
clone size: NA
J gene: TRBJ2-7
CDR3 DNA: TGTGCCACAAGACAGAGCGGGTCCTACGAGCAGTACTTC
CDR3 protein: CATRQSGSYEQYF

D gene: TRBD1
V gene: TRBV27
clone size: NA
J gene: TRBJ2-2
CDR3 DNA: TGTGCCAGCGCGACAGGGGAAGTCGGGGAGCTGTTTTTT
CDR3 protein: CASATGEVGELFF

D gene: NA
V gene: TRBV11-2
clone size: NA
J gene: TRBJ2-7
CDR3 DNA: TGTGCCAGCAGATCCTATCGGGGGGCGCGGGCCGAGCAGTACTTC
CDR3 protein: CASRSYRGARAEQYF

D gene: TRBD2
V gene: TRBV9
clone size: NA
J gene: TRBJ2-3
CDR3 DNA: TGTGCCAGCAGCCCTAGCGGGGCTAGCACAGATACGCAGTATTTT
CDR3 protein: CASSPSGASTDTQYF

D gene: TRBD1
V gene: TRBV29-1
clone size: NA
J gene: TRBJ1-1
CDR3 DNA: TGCAGCGTTTTACAGGGGTCCGCTTTCTTT
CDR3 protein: CSVLQGSAFF

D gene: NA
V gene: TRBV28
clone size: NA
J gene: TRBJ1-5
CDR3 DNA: TGTGCCAGCAGTCCCACGGGGGGGCTGCACAATCAGCCCCAGCATTTT
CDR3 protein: CASSPTGGLHNQPQHF

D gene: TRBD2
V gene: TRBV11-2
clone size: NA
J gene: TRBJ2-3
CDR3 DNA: TGTGCCAGCAGCCTCAGCGGGAGGGGGGGAGATACGCAGTATTTT
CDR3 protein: CASSLSGRGGDTQYF

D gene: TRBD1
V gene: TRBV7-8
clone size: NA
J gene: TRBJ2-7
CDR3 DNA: TGTGCCAGCAGGTCCGGGACAGGGGGGTACGAGCAGTACTTC
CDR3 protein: CASRSGTGGYEQYF

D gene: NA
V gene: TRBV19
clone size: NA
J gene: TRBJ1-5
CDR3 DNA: TGTGCCAGTAGTATGGGCCCCCGGCACAGACCAAATAGCAATCAGCCCCAGCATTTT
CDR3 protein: CASSMGPRHRPNSNQPQHF

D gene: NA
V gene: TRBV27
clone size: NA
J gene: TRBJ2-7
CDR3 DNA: TGTGCCAGCAGTTTGGGAAGGGGACTCGAGCAGTACTTC
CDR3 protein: CASSLGRGLEQYF

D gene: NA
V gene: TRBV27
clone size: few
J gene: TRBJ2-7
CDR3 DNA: TGTGCCAGCAGGGGCCTGACCTACGAGCAGTACTTC
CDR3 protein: CASRGLTYEQYF

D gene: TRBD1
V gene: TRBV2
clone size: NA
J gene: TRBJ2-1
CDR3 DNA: TGTGCCAGCAGGGGCACAGGGGGTTTTGTTGAGCAGTTCTTC
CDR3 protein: CASRGTGGFVEQFF

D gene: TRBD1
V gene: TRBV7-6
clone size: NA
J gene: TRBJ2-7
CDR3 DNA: TGTGCCAGCAGCTTAGCTGGTGACAGGGCCAACGAGCAGTACTTC
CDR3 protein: CASSLAGDRANEQYF

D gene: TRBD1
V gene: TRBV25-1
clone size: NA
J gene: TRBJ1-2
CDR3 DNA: TGTGCCAGTTCGCGGACAGGGCTAAACTATGGCTACACCTTC
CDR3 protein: CASSRTGLNYGYTF

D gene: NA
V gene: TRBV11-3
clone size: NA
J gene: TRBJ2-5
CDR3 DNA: TGTGCCAGCAGCTTAGTCTCCCGAGAGACCCAGTACTTC
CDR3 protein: CASSLVSRETQYF

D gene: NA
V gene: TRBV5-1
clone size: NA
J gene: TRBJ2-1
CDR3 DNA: TGCGCCAGCAGCTTGCAGGGGCTCTACAATGAGCAGTTCTTC
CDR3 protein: CASSLQGLYNEQFF

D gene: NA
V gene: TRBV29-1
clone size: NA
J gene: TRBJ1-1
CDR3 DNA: TGCAGCGTTGGTGGGAGGGTAGAAGCTTTCTTT
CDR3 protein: CSVGGRVEAFF

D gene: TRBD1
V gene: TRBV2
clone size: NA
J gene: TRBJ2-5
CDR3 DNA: TGTGCCAGCAGTAGAGACAGGGCTGGGTTTCAAGAGACCCAGTACTTC
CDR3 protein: CASSRDRAGFQETQYF

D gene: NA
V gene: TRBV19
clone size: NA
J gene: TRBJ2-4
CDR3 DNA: TGTGCCAGTAGTCCGGGATTGGGTGGAAACATTCAGTACTTC
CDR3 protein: CASSPGLGGNIQYF

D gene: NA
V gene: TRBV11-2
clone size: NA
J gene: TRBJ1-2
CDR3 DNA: TGTGCCAGCAGCTTAGATCGAGAGAGCTATGGCTACACCTTC
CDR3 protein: CASSLDRESYGYTF

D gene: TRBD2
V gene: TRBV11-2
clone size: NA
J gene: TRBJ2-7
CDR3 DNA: TGTGCCAGCAGCTTATTAGTTGTGCCCGGGAGGGCTGGTGAGCAGTACTTC
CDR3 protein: CASSLLVVPGRAGEQYF

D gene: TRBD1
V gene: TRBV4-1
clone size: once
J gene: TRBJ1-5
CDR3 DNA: TGCGCCAGCAGCCGGTTTCAGGGGGCGCTGAATCAGCCCCAGCATTTT
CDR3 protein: CASSRFQGALNQPQHF

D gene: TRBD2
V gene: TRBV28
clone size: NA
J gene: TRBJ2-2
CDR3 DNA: TGTGCCACCATTCCCTCGGGGGGGGGCTCCGGGGAGCTGTTTTTT
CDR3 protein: CATIPSGGGSGELFF

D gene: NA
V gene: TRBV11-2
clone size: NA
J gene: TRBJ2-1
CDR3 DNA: TGTGCCAGCAGCTTTCGAGCGGTTGAGCAGTTCTTC
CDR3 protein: CASSFRAVEQFF

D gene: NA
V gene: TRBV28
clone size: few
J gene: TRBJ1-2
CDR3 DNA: TGTGCCAGCAGACGTCAAGTGAGGGGCTACACCTTC
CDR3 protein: CASRRQVRGYTF

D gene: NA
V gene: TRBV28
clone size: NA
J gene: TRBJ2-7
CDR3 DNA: TGTGCCAGCGGGCAGGGGCGATACGAGCAGTACTTC
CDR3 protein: CASGQGRYEQYF

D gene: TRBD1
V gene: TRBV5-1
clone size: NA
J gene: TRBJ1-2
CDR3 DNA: TGCGCCAGCAGCTTGGACAGGGGGGTCTATGGCTACACCTTC
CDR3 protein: CASSLDRGVYGYTF

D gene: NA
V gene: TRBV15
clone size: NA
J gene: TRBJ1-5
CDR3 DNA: TGTGCCACCAGCAGAGATATACAGTATAGCAATCAGCCCCAGCATTTT
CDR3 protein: CATSRDIQYSNQPQHF

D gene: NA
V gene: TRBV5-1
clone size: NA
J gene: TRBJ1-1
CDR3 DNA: TGCGCCAGCAGCTCCCACTTTGGCGGGGACACTGAAGCTTTCTTT
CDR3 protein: CASSSHFGGDTEAFF

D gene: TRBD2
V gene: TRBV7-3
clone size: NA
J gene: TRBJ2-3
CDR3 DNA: TGTGCCAGCAGACCTACCGAGGGGACTAGCGGGAGTGATGTAACAGATACGCAGTATTTT
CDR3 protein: CASRPTEGTSGSDVTDTQYF

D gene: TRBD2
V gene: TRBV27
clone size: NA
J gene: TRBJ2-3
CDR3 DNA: TGTGCCAGCAGACTAGGGACTGGACTAGCGGGAGGGCTCGCAGATACGCAGTATTTT
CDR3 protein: CASRLGTGLAGGLADTQYF